This passage covers 5 T cell receptor beta chains from one sample sequenced in a study of T cells expressing NK-cell markers. Reprocessing the 5' RACE reads, TCRdb reports a single entry for every CDR3 protein and omits DNA. This sample lists about 390,000 distinct CDR3 sequences; its ten largest clones have about 10%. Sequenced: blood T cells: a sorted CD56 or NKG2C T cell subset, CD4+ or CD8+ T cells, or bulk PBMC T cells (not recorded which). These receptors were obtained from a woman aged 45 to 65 in good health.

The chain has TRBV6-4 and TRBJ2-2; TCRdb returns TRBD2, unconfirmable since there is no DNA. CDR1 and CDR2 (germline): MRHNA, SNTAGT. The CDR3 contains 14 residues. This chain's CDR3 is CASRGGPGTGELFF.

The chain uses TRBV25-1 and TRBJ2-1. Germline-derived CDR1 and CDR2 are MGHDK and SYGVNS. This CDR3 region has 11 residues. The CDR3 reads CASSDTEEQFF.

The chain has TRBV4-1 and TRBJ2-7; TCRdb indicates TRBD2, and absent DNA this call remains unverified. The CDR3 covers 13 residues. Germline CDR1 is MGHRA and CDR2 is YSYEKL. The CDR3 here is CASRASGREEQYF.

V gene TRBV7-2 combines with J gene TRBJ2-3. The CDR3 sequence is 16 residues long. CDR1 is SGHTA and CDR2 is FQGNSA in the germline V gene. The CDR3 sequence is CASSTLLAASTDTQYF. Filled out from reference TRBV7-2 and TRBJ2-3, the complete variable domain reads GAGVSQSPSNKVTEKGKDVELRCDPISGHTALYWYRQSLGQGLEFLIYFQGNSAPDKSGLPSDRFSAERTGGSVSTLTIQRTQQEDSAVYLCASSTLLAASTDTQYFGPGTRLTVL.

The J gene is TRBJ2-1, the V gene TRBV30; without DNA, the TCRdb call of TRBD2 cannot be checked. The CDR3 spans 11 residues. Germline assignment: CDR1 GTSNPN and CDR2 SVGIG (reference sequence). The CDR3 sequence: CALGLGVEQFF.